The 4 T cell receptor beta chains reported below all come from one sample, sequenced in a study of blood T cells in healthy people across ages. PCR was performed a second time for roughly 7 to 11 cycles using a sample-barcoded 5' primer and a J-beta primer mix. TCRdb processed the 5' RACE reads anew with MiXCR; each CDR3 protein has one entry. The table includes fewer than 1 million distinct CDR3 sequences, roughly 44% detected once. Sequenced input: blood. All receptors derive from a man in his 60s in good health.

This clonotype showed up just a few times. The V and J genes are TRBV5-1 and TRBJ2-7; D is unclear. V dropped 0 bases and J dropped 3 bases, with 13 bases sitting between them. Germline lookup yields CDR1 SGHRS and CDR2 YFSETQ. The CDR3 loop spans 15 amino acids. The CDR3 DNA sequence: TGCGCCAGCAGCTTGGAGGCAGGCAGAGTCTACGAGCAGTACTTC. As protein: CASSLEAGRVYEQYF.

This chain connects TRBV5-1 to TRBJ2-5; 14 positions agree with TRBD2. V lost 1 base to trimming and J lost 5 bases; unmatched junction nucleotides: 4. Germline CDR1 reads SGHRS; CDR2 reads YFSETQ. CDR3 length: 16 residues. The CDR3 is CASSLPGLAGVETQYF. The CDR3 DNA sequence: TGCGCCAGCAGCTTGCCGGGACTAGCGGGGGTTGAGACCCAGTACTTC.

V usage is TRBV20-1 and J usage is TRBJ1-6, with D possibly being TRBD1 (5 bases). The CDR3 is 15 amino acids. Trimming removed 0 bases from V and 9 bases from J, with 15 bases in between. Germline values: CDR1 DFQATT, CDR2 SNEGSKA (reference sequence). The CDR3 DNA reads TGCAGTGCTAGAGAGGCAGGGAGGTCTGTTTCACCCCTCCACTTT. Protein sequence: CSAREAGRSVSPLHF.

V usage is TRBV25-1 and J usage is TRBJ2-1; TRBD2 matches at 9 bases. V dropped 11 bases and J dropped 8; count of bases not matched to a gene: 13. The germline CDR1 and CDR2 sequences are MGHDK and SYGVNS. CDR3 length: 14 residues. CDR3 nucleotides: TGTGCCGGCACCCCGGGACTAGCAGTTGATGAGCAGTTCTTC. Translation gives CAGTPGLAVDEQFF. The complete variable domain, with remaining parts taken from reference TRBV25-1 and TRBJ2-1, reads EADIYQTPRYLVIGTGKKITLECSQTMGHDKMYWYQQDPGMELHLIHYSYGVNSTEKGDLSSESTVSRIRTEHFPLTLESARPSHTSQYLCAGTPGLAVDEQFFGPGTRLTVL.